Described below is a single TCR beta chain sequence and its context. The source of the sample is a study of blood T cell repertoires in COVID-19. Clones were sequenced by immunoSEQ multiplex PCR, and TCRdb holds only the in-frame ones, with some missing. The table has over 250,000 clones, about four fifths seen once; the top ten hold over 4%. V lost 3 bases and J 0 bases, leaving 7 bases between the germline ends. In germline, CDR1 is KGHSH, CDR2 LQKENI. The CDR3 is 14 residues long. Specimen: PBMCs or T cells enriched from blood (not recorded which). This sequence was found in a man in his forties who had been exposed to COVID-19. This chain joins TRBV18 and TRBJ2-3, with D hard to call. The CDR3 sequence is CASSPTLSTDTQYF. In DNA, the CDR3 is TGTGCCAGCTCACCGACACTTAGCACAGATACGCAGTATTTT.